Listed below are T cell receptor beta chains from one sample, sequenced in a study of OX40 agonist ivuxolimab in advanced cancers. The data were produced by immunoSEQ multiplex PCR, yet TCRdb's version contains in-frame clones alone and is incomplete. The sample has 25,000 to 40,000 clones, around nine tenths seen once. The starting material was CD4+ or CD8+ T cells sorted from blood, obtained in a trial of the OX40 agonist ivuxolimab. The receptors were gathered from an adult with an advanced solid tumor such as melanoma, head and neck, liver or kidney cancer. Both conserved end residues are part of each CDR3. Each record gives: D gene, V gene, clone size, J gene, CDR3 DNA, CDR3 protein. The D gene is left open where the match is weak. Not every row has a clone size; where given, it reads once, few, many or a size class.

TRBD2	TRBV14	NA	TRBJ2-5	TGTGCCAGCAGCAGGCGCCAGCGGGGCCTTATTTTCGAGACCCAGTACTTC	CASSRRQRGLIFETQYF
NA	TRBV11-2	once	TRBJ2-2	TGTGCCAGCAGCTTATGGGGCAGGAACACCGGGGAGCTGTTTTTT	CASSLWGRNTGELFF
NA	TRBV11-2	NA	TRBJ2-6	TGTGCCAGCAGAGGGGCCGTGCCCCCTGGGGCCAACGTCCTGACTTTC	CASRGAVPPGANVLTF
NA	TRBV21-1	NA	TRBJ2-7	TGTGCCAGCAGCAAATATAACGAGCAGTACTTC	CASSKYNEQYF
TRBD1	TRBV5-6	once	TRBJ1-2	TGTGCCAGCAGCTTGGTAAGGGGGCAGCGTTATGGCTACACCTTC	CASSLVRGQRYGYTF
TRBD2	TRBV27	NA	TRBJ2-7	TGTGCCAGCGCCTTCGTGTGGGAGGGCCCCTACGAGCAGTACTTC	CASAFVWEGPYEQYF
NA	TRBV6-5	NA	TRBJ1-2	TGTGCCAGCAGTCACCACTTGGGACTCCCCTATGGCTACACCTTC	CASSHHLGLPYGYTF
NA	TRBV30	NA	TRBJ1-1	TGTGCCTGGAGTGTATGGGGGGGTGAAGCTTTCTTT	CAWSVWGGEAFF
NA	TRBV7-2	NA	TRBJ1-1	TGTGCCAGCAGCCCAGAAGCTTTCTTT	CASSPEAFF
NA	TRBV28	NA	TRBJ2-1	TGTGCCAGCAGTCGGTCTAGCAGGATAGATGAGCAGTTCTTC	CASSRSSRIDEQFF
NA	TRBV5-6	NA	TRBJ2-7	TGTGCCAGCAGCCTGGTAGGACTTACTGAGTCACCCTACTACGAGCAGTACTTC	CASSLVGLTESPYYEQYF
NA	TRBV5-1	few	TRBJ2-7	TGCGCCAGCAGCTTGAATTCCCGGGAGCAGTACTTC	CASSLNSREQYF
NA	TRBV4-1	NA	TRBJ1-2	TGCGCCAGCAGCCAAGATTCGCGGGCAGTCTATGGCTACACCTTC	CASSQDSRAVYGYTF
NA	TRBV2	NA	TRBJ1-6	TGTGCCAGCAGTTTAAACAGGGCGAGGAATTCACCCCTCCACTTT	CASSLNRARNSPLHF
NA	TRBV5-5	few	TRBJ1-6	TGTGCCAGCAGCTTGTTCGGGGCTGTCGGATCACCCCTCCACTTT	CASSLFGAVGSPLHF
TRBD2	TRBV11-2	NA	TRBJ2-7	TGTGCCAGCAGCTTGAGCCCCCCTAGCGGGAGGAGGGGTGGTCACGAGCAGTACTTC	CASSLSPPSGRRGGHEQYF
TRBD1	TRBV6-5	once	TRBJ1-1	TGTGCCAGTTTCCCCGACAGGGGCATGAACACTGAAGCTTTCTTT	CASFPDRGMNTEAFF
NA	TRBV7-2	NA	TRBJ2-7	TGTGCCAGCAGCTTAAGGAGGGGCTCCCCCTACTACGAGCAGTACTTC	CASSLRRGSPYYEQYF
NA	TRBV5-4	NA	TRBJ2-1	TGTGCCAGCAGCTTGGGCGGAGCGGGCCCCTACAATGAGCAGTTCTTC	CASSLGGAGPYNEQFF
TRBD1	TRBV10-3	NA	TRBJ2-3	TGTGCCATCAGTGAGTCTGTGGACAGGGGGTACGCAGATACGCAGTATTTT	CAISESVDRGYADTQYF
NA	TRBV28	few	TRBJ1-1	TGTGCCAGCAGTCTCGGGTGGGGGGGTCGAACTGAAGCTTTCTTT	CASSLGWGGRTEAFF
TRBD2	TRBV9	NA	TRBJ2-7	TGTGCCAGCAGTTCGGGACTAGCGGGAGCCTACGAGCAGTACTTC	CASSSGLAGAYEQYF
TRBD1	TRBV29-1	NA	TRBJ1-1	TGCAGCGGTCGAACGGGACAGCGGAGACTAGGCGCTGAAGCTTTCTTT	CSGRTGQRRLGAEAFF
NA	TRBV4-1	NA	TRBJ2-1	TGCGCCAGCAGCCAAGATGGAGGCGGAGGCAGGGGAAGAGATGAGCAGTTCTTC	CASSQDGGGGRGRDEQFF
NA	TRBV27	NA	TRBJ1-5	TGTGCCAGCAGTTTATATGGGGACCAGCCCCAGCATTTT	CASSLYGDQPQHF
NA	TRBV7-9	NA	TRBJ1-4	TGTGCCAGCAGCTTACGGGAAGGGAGGTATAGTGAAAAACTGTTTTTT	CASSLREGRYSEKLFF
NA	TRBV5-1	NA	TRBJ2-3	TGCGCCAGCAGCTTGGGAGTCGATACGCAGTATTTT	CASSLGVDTQYF
NA	TRBV27	once	TRBJ2-1	TGTGCCAGCAGTTTGGGGGGCGCCTACAATGAGCAGTTCTTC	CASSLGGAYNEQFF
TRBD1	TRBV2	once	TRBJ1-1	TGTGCCAGGAACCCGGACAGGGATGGTGTTGAAGCTTTCTTT	CARNPDRDGVEAFF
NA	TRBV5-6	NA	TRBJ2-1	TGTGCCAGCAGCTTGGACGGCTACAATGAGCAGTTCTTC	CASSLDGYNEQFF
TRBD1	TRBV2	once	TRBJ1-2	TGTGCCAGCACCGGTACAGGGGGCCCTGTCTATGGCTACACCTTC	CASTGTGGPVYGYTF
NA	TRBV6-1	NA	TRBJ1-2	TGTGCCAGCAGTGAAGGGAGGGGAGTAGGCTATGGCTACACCTTC	CASSEGRGVGYGYTF
TRBD2	TRBV7-3	NA	TRBJ2-5	TGTGCCAGCAGCCACGGACTAGCGGGAGTGGAGACCCAGTACTTC	CASSHGLAGVETQYF
NA	TRBV7-9	NA	TRBJ2-1	TGTGCCATCACTAGAACCCAGGGGCCAGCGTACAATGAGCAGTTCTTC	CAITRTQGPAYNEQFF
TRBD2	TRBV5-1	NA	TRBJ2-5	TGCGCCAGCAGCTTGGGCGGGGGGAGGGCCCAAGAGACCCAGTACTTC	CASSLGGGRAQETQYF
NA	TRBV4-2	NA	TRBJ2-5	TGTGCCAGCAGCCTCGCCCGCCGGGACCAAGAGACCCAGTACTTC	CASSLARRDQETQYF
TRBD1	TRBV2	NA	TRBJ2-2	TGTGCCAGCAGTGAAACAGGGGGGAACACCGGGGAGCTGTTTTTT	CASSETGGNTGELFF
NA	TRBV7-9	NA	TRBJ1-5	TGTGCCAGCAGCTGGGGGACTTCAAACGATCAGCCCCAGCATTTT	CASSWGTSNDQPQHF
NA	TRBV6-4	NA	TRBJ1-1	TGTGCCAGCAGTGACTCGGAAGGGATGGCTGAAGCTTTCTTT	CASSDSEGMAEAFF
TRBD1	TRBV10-1	NA	TRBJ2-2	TGCGCCAGCAGTGACCAGGACAGGGCCGAAACCGGGGAGCTGTTTTTT	CASSDQDRAETGELFF
TRBD1	TRBV7-6	NA	TRBJ1-2	TGTGCCAGCAGCTCGCACGACAGGGACTCTGGCTACACCTTC	CASSSHDRDSGYTF
TRBD2	TRBV9	NA	TRBJ2-7	TGTGCCAGCAGCTATGGGCCCGGGACTAGCGCCTCCTCCTACGAGCAGTACTTC	CASSYGPGTSASSYEQYF
TRBD1	TRBV27	once	TRBJ1-4	TGTGCCAGCAGTCCAGGGGGGGCCACTAATGAAAAACTGTTTTTT	CASSPGGATNEKLFF
TRBD1	TRBV28	NA	TRBJ1-4	TGTGCCAGCAGTTTATTGGCAGGGGGTTGGGAAAAACTGTTTTTT	CASSLLAGGWEKLFF
NA	TRBV27	NA	TRBJ1-3	TGTGCCAGCAGTTTAAGTGAGGGGCCTGGAAACACCATATATTTT	CASSLSEGPGNTIYF
NA	TRBV6-5	NA	TRBJ2-3	TGTGCCAGCAGTTACTCCCCAGCACCACCAGATACGCAGTATTTT	CASSYSPAPPDTQYF
NA	TRBV9	NA	TRBJ2-1	TGTGCCAGCAACCCGAGGGAGGCCGGCGATGAGCAGTTCTTC	CASNPREAGDEQFF
NA	TRBV4-2	NA	TRBJ2-7	TGTGCCAGCAGCCCCCTTACGGACTACGAGCAGTACTTC	CASSPLTDYEQYF
NA	TRBV9	once	TRBJ2-2	TGTGCCAGCAGCGTAGGCGGCAGCAACACCGGGGAGCTGTTTTTT	CASSVGGSNTGELFF
NA	TRBV2	NA	TRBJ2-1	TGTGCCAGCAGTGAATCAGTAGGCATTAGCTCCTACAATGAGCAGTTCTTC	CASSESVGISSYNEQFF
NA	TRBV11-2	NA	TRBJ2-2	TGTGCCAGCAGCTTCTCCCAGGGGGGAAGCGGGGAGCTGTTTTTT	CASSFSQGGSGELFF
NA	TRBV7-9	NA	TRBJ2-7	TGTGCCAGCAGCCTAGACCGGACCTACGGCTACGAGCAGTACTTC	CASSLDRTYGYEQYF
NA	TRBV7-8	once	TRBJ2-7	TGTGCCAGCAGCAAGAGCTACGAGCAGTACTTC	CASSKSYEQYF
TRBD1	TRBV2	NA	TRBJ1-4	TGTGCCAGCAGATCCGGGACAGGGTTTTCTGCTGAAAAACTGTTTTTT	CASRSGTGFSAEKLFF
NA	TRBV13	once	TRBJ1-6	TGTGCCAGCAGCTCGAAACGAGATCAGGGTTCTCGAGGAGATTCACCCCTCCACTTT	CASSSKRDQGSRGDSPLHF
TRBD2	TRBV6-1	NA	TRBJ2-7	TGTGCCAGCAGTGCGGAGACTAGCGGATCTTACGAGCAGTACTTC	CASSAETSGSYEQYF
NA	TRBV5-6	NA	TRBJ2-1	TGTGCCAGCAGCCCTGGGTTCAATGAGCAGTTCTTC	CASSPGFNEQFF
NA	TRBV9	NA	TRBJ2-3	TGTGCCAGCAGCGCCAGGTCCCCCGGCACAGATACGCAGTATTTT	CASSARSPGTDTQYF
NA	TRBV10-3	NA	TRBJ2-5	TGTGCCATCAGTGACTTCGGGGGACCGAAGGAGACCCAGTACTTC	CAISDFGGPKETQYF
NA	TRBV6-1	NA	TRBJ2-7	TGTGCCAGCAGCGACGGAAGAAACCCCTACGAGCAGTACTTC	CASSDGRNPYEQYF